The 7 T cell receptor beta chains given below trace back to one sample, sequenced in a study of T cell clonotyping in hematopoietic cell transplantation. As for time point: recipient sample about 28 days before transplant, after cytoreduction. Sequencing was performed with immunoSEQ multiplex PCR; in TCRdb, only in-frame clones are kept and a portion is missing. The sample lists 13,000 or so clones; 80% to 85% were seen once. The input for sequencing was peripheral blood mononuclear cells, taken before stem cell transplant. These receptors were collected from a man aged 55 to 70 with acute myeloid leukemia. Some clones in this sample may be carry-over from other donors' samples.

V gene TRBV5-1 combines with J gene TRBJ2-7; 8 bases agree with TRBD2. The J segment lost 3 bases and the V segment lost 4 bases, leaving 6 bases of the junction unmatched. Germline assignment: CDR1 SGHRS and CDR2 YFSETQ. The CDR3 sequence is 14 residues long. CDR3 protein: CASSPGRGDYEQYF. The CDR3, as DNA: TGCGCCAGCAGCCCGGGGCGGGGGGACTACGAGCAGTACTTC.

The chain joins TRBV10-3 to TRBJ1-4; 8 bases map to TRBD1. The CDR3 is 14 residues long. The germline CDR1 and CDR2 sequences are ENHRY and SYGVKD. V lost 7 bases to trimming and J lost 8 bases; unmatched junction nucleotides: 9. The CDR3 DNA follows: TGTGCCATCAATGACGACAGGGGTGGGGAAAAACTGTTTTTT. This sequence encodes CAINDDRGGEKLFF.

This chain links TRBV13 with TRBJ1-1; 7 bases agree with TRBD1. Losses at the gene ends were 0 bases for V and 10 bases for J; bases not matched to a gene: 2. The CDR3 covers 12 residues. Germline V CDR1 and CDR2: PRHDT, FYEKMQ (reference sequence). The CDR3 is CASSLGTGRAFF. In nucleotides, the CDR3 is TGTGCCAGCAGCTTAGGGACAGGGCGAGCTTTCTTT.

The chain uses TRBV30 and TRBJ1-4; unclear D gene. CDR3 size: 12 residues. V lost 5 bases and J 4 bases, leaving 8 bases between the germline ends. CDR1 and CDR2 (germline): GTSNPN, SVGIG (reference sequence). For the CDR3, the DNA is TGTGCCTGGGGCGGAGATAATGAAAAACTGTTTTTT. Translated, it gives CAWGGDNEKLFF. The entire variable domain, with the rest obtained from reference TRBV30 and TRBJ1-4, is as follows: SQTIHQWPATLVQPVGSPLSLECTVEGTSNPNLYWYRQAAGRGLQLLFYSVGIGQISSEVPQNLSASRPQDRQFILSSKKLLLSDSGFYLCAWGGDNEKLFFGSGTQLSVL.

V is TRBV6-6 and J is TRBJ2-7, with D possibly matching TRBD2 (6 bases). The CDR3 is 12 amino acids. V lost 6 bases, J lost 4 bases, and 10 bases lay in between. CDR1 is MNHNY and CDR2 is SVGAGI in the germline V gene (reference sequence). The CDR3 nucleotides read TGTGCCAGCAGCCAACTAGCATACGAGCAGTACTTC. As protein: CASSQLAYEQYF.

This chain connects TRBV19 to TRBJ1-4; D is undetermined. The CDR3 extends over 14 amino acids. Deletions cut 3 bases from V and 0 bases from J, with 5 bases between. Per the germline V gene, CDR1 is LNHDA and CDR2 is SQIVND (reference sequence). As DNA, the CDR3 is TGTGCCAGTAGTATCCATACAACTAATGAAAAACTGTTTTTT. This codes for CASSIHTTNEKLFF. Full variable domain (missing parts from reference TRBV19 and TRBJ1-4): DGGITQSPKYLFRKEGQNVTLSCEQNLNHDAMYWYRQDPGQGLRLIYYSQIVNDFQKGDIAEGYSVSREKKESFPLTVTSAQKNPTAFYLCASSIHTTNEKLFFGSGTQLSVL.

The gene calls are TRBV9 and TRBJ1-5, with 10 bases matching TRBD1. Germline values: CDR1 SGDLS, CDR2 YYNGEE. Trimming cost V 0 bases and J 5 bases; bases outside gene matches: 2. The CDR3 is 15 residues long. For the CDR3, the DNA is TGTGCCAGCAGCGTAGGACAGGGGGCGGATCAGCCCCAGCATTTT. Translation: CASSVGQGADQPQHF.